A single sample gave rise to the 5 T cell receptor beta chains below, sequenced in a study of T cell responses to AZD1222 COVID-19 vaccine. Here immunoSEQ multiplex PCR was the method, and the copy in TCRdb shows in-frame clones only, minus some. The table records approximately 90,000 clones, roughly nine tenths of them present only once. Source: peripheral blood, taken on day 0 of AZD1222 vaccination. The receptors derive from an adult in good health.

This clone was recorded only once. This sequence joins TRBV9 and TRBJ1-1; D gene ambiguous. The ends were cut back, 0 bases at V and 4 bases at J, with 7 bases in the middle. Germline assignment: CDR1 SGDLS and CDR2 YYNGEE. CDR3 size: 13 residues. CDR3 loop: CASSVDGLTEAFF. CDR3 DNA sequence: TGTGCCAGCAGCGTAGACGGACTCACTGAAGCTTTCTTT.

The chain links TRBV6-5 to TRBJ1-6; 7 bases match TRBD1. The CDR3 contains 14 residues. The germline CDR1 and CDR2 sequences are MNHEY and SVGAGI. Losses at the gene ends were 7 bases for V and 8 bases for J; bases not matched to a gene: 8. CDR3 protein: CASNPGQHYSPLHF. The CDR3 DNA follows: TGTGCCAGCAACCCGGGACAGCATTATTCACCCCTCCACTTT.

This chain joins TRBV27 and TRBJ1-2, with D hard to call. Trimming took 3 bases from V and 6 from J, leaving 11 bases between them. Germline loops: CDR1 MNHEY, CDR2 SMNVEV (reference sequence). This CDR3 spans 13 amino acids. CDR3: CASSFEKTHGYTF. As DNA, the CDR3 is TGTGCCAGCAGTTTTGAGAAAACCCATGGCTACACCTTC.

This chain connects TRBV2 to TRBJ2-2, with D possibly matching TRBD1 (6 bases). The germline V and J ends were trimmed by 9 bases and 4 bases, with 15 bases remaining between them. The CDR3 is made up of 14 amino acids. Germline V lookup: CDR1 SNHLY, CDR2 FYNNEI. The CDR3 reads CARGRQGLTGELFF. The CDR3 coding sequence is TGTGCCAGGGGAAGGCAGGGGCTCACCGGGGAGCTGTTTTTT.

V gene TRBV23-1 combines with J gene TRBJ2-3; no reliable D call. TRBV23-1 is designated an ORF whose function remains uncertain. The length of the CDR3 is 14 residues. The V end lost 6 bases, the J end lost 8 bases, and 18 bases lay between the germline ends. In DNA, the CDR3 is TGCGCCAGCAGCCAGACCCAAACGGGCGGTACGCAGTATTTT. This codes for CASSQTQTGGTQYF.